A selection of T cell receptor beta chains follows, all from one sample in a study of blood T cell repertoires in COVID-19. The data were produced by immunoSEQ multiplex PCR, yet TCRdb's version contains in-frame clones alone and is incomplete. Of about 230,000 clones in the sample, just under 90% are singletons; the top ten hold 3.5% to 4%. Source material: PBMCs or T cells enriched from blood (not recorded which). The receptors stem from a young woman with acute COVID-19. CDR3s include the opening cysteine and the closing phenylalanine or tryptophan. D genes are given only for firm matches. Some rows have no size entry. The others give once, few or many, or a class for an expanded clone.

clone size | D gene | J gene | V gene | CDR3 protein | CDR3 DNA
. | TRBD1 | TRBJ1-2 | TRBV27 | CASSPDRGNGNYGYTF | TGTGCCAGCAGCCCCGACAGGGGGAATGGCAACTATGGCTACACCTTC
. | TRBD2 | TRBJ2-5 | TRBV27 | CASRLRTSGPRETQYF | TGTGCCAGCAGACTTCGGACTAGCGGGCCAAGGGAGACCCAGTACTTC
. | . | TRBJ2-6 | TRBV5-4 | CASSLGGAGANVLTF | TGTGCCAGCAGCTTAGGGGGGGCTGGGGCCAACGTCCTGACTTTC
. | . | TRBJ1-1 | TRBV5-1 | CASSLGRVGTEAFF | TGCGCCAGCAGCTTGGGCAGGGTGGGCACTGAAGCTTTCTTT
. | . | TRBJ2-3 | TRBV7-6 | CASSLRDPGGTDTQYF | TGTGCCAGCAGCTTACGGGATCCGGGGGGCACAGATACGCAGTATTTT
. | . | TRBJ1-3 | TRBV3-1/TRBV3-2 | CASSQMQGASGNTIYF | TGTGCCAGCAGCCAAATGCAGGGCGCCTCTGGAAACACCATATATTTT
. | . | TRBJ1-2 | TRBV6-2/TRBV6-3 | CASSPTVGGNYGYTF | TGTGCCAGCAGCCCTACCGTGGGGGGAAACTATGGCTACACCTTC
. | . | TRBJ1-4 | TRBV6-5 | CASSYRENEKLFF | TGTGCCAGCAGTTATCGGGAAAATGAAAAACTGTTTTTT
. | TRBD1 | TRBJ1-5 | TRBV28 | CASTRQGWQPQHF | TGTGCCAGCACACGACAGGGTTGGCAGCCCCAGCATTTT
. | . | TRBJ2-7 | TRBV18 | CASSQKVEAEQYF | TGTGCCAGCTCCCAAAAGGTGGAGGCCGAGCAGTACTTC
once | . | TRBJ1-2 | TRBV6-4 | CASRVQAEANYGYTF | TGTGCCAGCAGGGTACAGGCTGAAGCTAACTATGGCTACACCTTC
few | TRBD1 | TRBJ1-1 | TRBV19 | CASSRDRAPTEAFF | TGTGCCAGTAGTAGGGACAGGGCTCCCACTGAAGCTTTCTTT
. | . | TRBJ1-1 | TRBV19 | CASSSRAEAFF | TGTGCCAGTAGTAGCCGAGCCGAAGCTTTCTTT
. | TRBD1 | TRBJ1-1 | TRBV28 | CASSLISLTGMNTEAFF | TGTGCCAGCAGTTTAATTTCCCTGACAGGGATGAACACTGAAGCTTTCTTT
. | . | TRBJ1-5 | TRBV28 | CASSLVGEPSNQPQHF | TGTGCCAGCAGTTTAGTCGGTGAACCTAGCAATCAGCCCCAGCATTTT
. | . | TRBJ2-7 | TRBV28 | CASSLGHTYEQYF | TGTGCCAGCAGTTTGGGACACACCTACGAGCAGTACTTC
. | TRBD1 | TRBJ1-5 | TRBV6-2/TRBV6-3 | CASSRTGTGYQPQHF | TGTGCCAGCAGTCGAACCGGGACAGGGTATCAGCCCCAGCATTTT
. | . | TRBJ1-2 | TRBV11-2 | CASSVTDSWEYYGYTF | TGTGCCAGCAGCGTTACTGACAGTTGGGAATACTATGGCTACACCTTC
. | TRBD1 | TRBJ2-5 | TRBV7-2 | CASSLGGTGGRETQYF | TGTGCCAGCAGCTTAGGGGGGACAGGGGGCAGGGAGACCCAGTACTTC
. | TRBD2 | TRBJ2-3 | TRBV2 | CASSERRGGRSRTDQAQTTDTQYF | TGTGCCAGCAGTGAACGGCGGGGGGGTCGTTCAAGGACCGATCAAGCACAGACTACAGATACGCAGTATTTT
once | . | TRBJ1-6 | TRBV4-1 | CASSPVFPLNSPLHF | TGCGCCAGCAGCCCCGTATTCCCCTTAAATTCACCCCTCCACTTT
. | . | TRBJ2-7 | TRBV5-6 | CASSFGREGEQYF | TGTGCCAGCAGCTTCGGCAGAGAGGGCGAGCAGTACTTC
once | . | TRBJ2-7 | TRBV5-6 | CASSLGSGHPYEQYF | TGTGCCAGCAGCTTGGGATCTGGACACCCCTACGAGCAGTACTTC
few | . | TRBJ1-4 | TRBV19 | CASSTTGSISPGEKLFF | TGTGCCAGTAGTACCACAGGGTCGATTAGCCCGGGGGAAAAACTGTTTTTT
. | TRBD1 | TRBJ2-1 | TRBV10-3 | CAIRTGQGAHSSYNEQFF | TGTGCCATCAGAACGGGACAGGGGGCACACAGCTCCTACAATGAGCAGTTCTTC
few | TRBD2 | TRBJ2-7 | TRBV9 | CASSVEVSGGFYEQYF | TGTGCCAGCAGCGTAGAGGTTAGCGGGGGGTTCTACGAGCAGTACTTC
. | TRBD1 | TRBJ2-2 | TRBV5-1 | CASSSRQGTNTGELFF | TGCGCCAGCAGCTCACGACAGGGTACGAACACCGGGGAGCTGTTTTTT
once | . | TRBJ2-3 | TRBV7-2 | CASTPLGRQSTDTQYF | TGTGCCAGCACTCCATTAGGCCGACAGAGCACAGATACGCAGTATTTT
. | . | TRBJ1-3 | TRBV7-3 | CASSFNRVQNTIYF | TGTGCCAGCAGCTTCAACAGGGTTCAAAACACCATATATTTT
. | . | TRBJ2-2 | TRBV10-1 | CASSESRDSTGELFF | TGCGCCAGCAGTGAGTCCAGGGACTCCACCGGGGAGCTGTTTTTT
. | . | TRBJ1-2 | TRBV6-2/TRBV6-3 | CASSPAARAHGYTF | TGTGCCAGCAGTCCCGCGGCCAGGGCACATGGCTACACCTTC
. | TRBD2 | TRBJ2-7 | TRBV5-5 | CASSLGRQRGLSYEQYF | TGTGCCAGCAGCTTGGGGCGGCAGCGGGGGCTCTCCTACGAGCAGTACTTC
. | . | TRBJ2-7 | TRBV7-2 | CASSLGGSTYEQYF | TGTGCCAGCAGCTTAGGAGGGTCCACCTACGAGCAGTACTTC
. | TRBD2 | TRBJ2-1 | TRBV10-3 | CAISGNLAGAKVEQFF | TGTGCCATCAGTGGAAATTTAGCGGGGGCGAAAGTTGAGCAGTTCTTC
. | . | TRBJ1-5 | TRBV5-1 | CASSELYRDGNQPQHF | TGCGCCAGCAGCGAACTATACAGGGACGGCAATCAGCCCCAGCATTTT
. | TRBD1 | TRBJ1-1 | TRBV12-5 | CASGWAGGETEAFF | TGTGCTAGTGGTTGGGCAGGGGGCGAAACTGAAGCTTTCTTT
. | . | TRBJ1-1 | TRBV5-4 | CASSFRGQSTEAFF | TGTGCCAGCAGCTTCAGGGGCCAAAGCACTGAAGCTTTCTTT
. | TRBD1 | TRBJ1-1 | TRBV24-1 | CATSDLQGAPFKLNF | TGTGCCACCAGTGATTTGCAGGGGGCCCCATTTAAGCTCAACTTT
. | TRBD1 | TRBJ1-4 | TRBV6-1 | CASSELGDRWETNEKLFF | TGTGCCAGCAGTGAATTAGGGGACAGGTGGGAAACTAATGAAAAACTGTTTTTT
. | TRBD1 | TRBJ2-7 | TRBV2 | CASTGTGTYEQYF | TGTGCCAGCACAGGGACAGGGACCTACGAGCAGTACTTC
. | . | TRBJ1-5 | TRBV27 | CASPRGLASNQPQHF | TGTGCCAGCCCCCGGGGTTTGGCGAGCAATCAGCCCCAGCATTTT
. | TRBD2 | TRBJ2-1 | TRBV5-1 | CASGDYDYNEQFF | TGCGCCAGCGGGGACTATGACTACAATGAGCAGTTCTTC
. | TRBD1 | TRBJ2-2 | TRBV4-3 | CASSQGTGVENTGELFF | TGCGCCAGCAGCCAAGGAACAGGGGTCGAAAACACCGGGGAGCTGTTTTTT
few | . | TRBJ1-1 | TRBV4-1 | CASSQIGGTEAFF | TGCGCCAGCAGCCAAATTGGGGGGACTGAAGCTTTCTTT
. | . | TRBJ2-5 | TRBV12-3/TRBV12-4 | CASSITGETQYF | TGTGCCAGCAGTATCACGGGGGAGACCCAGTACTTC
. | TRBD1 | TRBJ1-4 | TRBV19 | CASSTSPDRVDEKLFF | TGTGCCAGTAGTACGTCCCCGGACAGGGTAGATGAAAAACTGTTTTTT
. | TRBD1 | TRBJ1-2 | TRBV3-1/TRBV3-2 | CASSFRTGGAYYGYTF | TGTGCCAGCAGCTTTCGGACAGGGGGCGCGTACTATGGCTACACCTTC
. | . | TRBJ2-3 | TRBV19 | CASSHNTDTQYF | TGTGCCAGTAGTCACAACACAGATACGCAGTATTTT
. | TRBD2 | TRBJ2-7 | TRBV27 | CASSLAGFAYEQYF | TGTGCCAGCAGTCTAGCGGGGTTTGCCTACGAGCAGTACTTC
. | TRBD1 | TRBJ1-5 | TRBV7-6 | CASSLRTGGDQPQHF | TGTGCCAGCAGCTTGCGGACAGGAGGGGATCAGCCCCAGCATTTT
. | . | TRBJ1-6 | TRBV13 | CASSLLNSPLHF | TGTGCCAGCAGTCTCCTGAATTCACCCCTCCACTTT
. | . | TRBJ2-3 | TRBV5-1 | CASTPLRAGGGDTQYF | TGCGCCAGCACCCCCCTCCGGGCAGGCGGAGGGGATACGCAGTATTTT
. | TRBD1 | TRBJ1-6 | TRBV27 | CASSSPRTGVSPLHF | TGTGCCAGCAGTTCCCCGAGGACAGGGGTGTCACCCCTCCACTTT
many | TRBD1 | TRBJ2-3 | TRBV19 | CASSIGDRSTDTQYF | TGTGCCAGTAGTATAGGGGACAGGAGCACAGATACGCAGTATTTT
. | . | TRBJ1-5 | TRBV19 | CASSNSGKRAGNQPQHF | TGTGCCAGTAGTAACTCCGGGAAAAGGGCTGGGAATCAGCCCCAGCATTTT
. | . | TRBJ2-5 | TRBV5-1 | CASSLEGGRSETQYF | TGCGCCAGCAGCTTGGAGGGGGGGCGTTCGGAGACCCAGTACTTC
once | . | TRBJ1-3 | TRBV11-2 | CASSLGTGRNTIYF | TGTGCCAGCAGCTTAGGTACAGGAAGAAACACCATATATTTT
. | TRBD1 | TRBJ2-2 | TRBV7-9 | CASSSTGGGYTGELFF | TGTGCCAGCAGCTCCACAGGGGGCGGTTACACCGGGGAGCTGTTTTTT
. | . | TRBJ2-3 | TRBV5-1 | CASSSQSAGMGDTQYF | TGCGCCAGCAGCTCCCAATCAGCGGGTATGGGAGATACGCAGTATTTT